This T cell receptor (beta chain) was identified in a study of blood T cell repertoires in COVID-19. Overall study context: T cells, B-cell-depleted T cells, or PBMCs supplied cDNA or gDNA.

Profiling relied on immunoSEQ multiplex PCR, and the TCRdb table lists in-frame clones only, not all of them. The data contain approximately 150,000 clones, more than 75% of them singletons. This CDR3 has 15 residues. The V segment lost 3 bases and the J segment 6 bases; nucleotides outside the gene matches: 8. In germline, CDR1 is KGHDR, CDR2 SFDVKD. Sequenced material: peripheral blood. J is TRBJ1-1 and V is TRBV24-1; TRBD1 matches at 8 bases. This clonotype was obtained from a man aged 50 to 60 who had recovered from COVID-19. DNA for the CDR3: TGTGCCACCAGTGATCGACAGGGGATGGGCGCTGAAGCTTTCTTT. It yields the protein CATSDRQGMGAEAFF.